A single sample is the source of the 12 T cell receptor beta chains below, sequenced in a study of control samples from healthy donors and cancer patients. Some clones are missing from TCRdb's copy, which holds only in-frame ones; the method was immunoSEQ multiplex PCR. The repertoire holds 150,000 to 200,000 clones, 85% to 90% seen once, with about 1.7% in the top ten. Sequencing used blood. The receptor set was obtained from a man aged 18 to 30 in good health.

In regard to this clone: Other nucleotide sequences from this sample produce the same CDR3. The CDR3 nucleotides read TGTGCCAGCAGCTTACGGATGAACACTGAAGCTTTCTTT. Translation gives CASSLRMNTEAFF. This chain joins TRBV7-2 and TRBJ1-1; no clear D gene. Germline V gene lookup returns CDR1 SGHTA and CDR2 FQGNSA. The germline V and J ends were trimmed by 2 bases and 0 bases, with 4 bases remaining between them. The CDR3 is made up of 13 amino acids.

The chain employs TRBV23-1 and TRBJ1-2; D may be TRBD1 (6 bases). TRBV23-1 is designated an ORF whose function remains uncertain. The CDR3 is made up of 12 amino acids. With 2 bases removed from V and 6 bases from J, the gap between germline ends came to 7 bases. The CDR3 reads CASSQRGDGYTF. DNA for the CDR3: TGCGCCAGCAGTCAAAGGGGGGATGGCTACACCTTC.

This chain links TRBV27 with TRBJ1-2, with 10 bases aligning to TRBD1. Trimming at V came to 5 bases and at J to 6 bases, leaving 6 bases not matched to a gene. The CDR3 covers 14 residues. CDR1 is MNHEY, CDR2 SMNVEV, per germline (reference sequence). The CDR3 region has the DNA TGTGCCAGCAGTGACAGGGGGCGGTCTAATGGCTACACCTTC. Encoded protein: CASSDRGRSNGYTF.

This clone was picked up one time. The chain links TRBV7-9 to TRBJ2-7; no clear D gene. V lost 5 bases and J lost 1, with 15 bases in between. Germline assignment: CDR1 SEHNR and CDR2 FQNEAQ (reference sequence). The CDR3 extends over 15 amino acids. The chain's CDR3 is CASSPGFSTSYEQYF. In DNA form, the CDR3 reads TGTGCCAGCAGCCCCGGATTCTCTACTTCCTACGAGCAGTACTTC. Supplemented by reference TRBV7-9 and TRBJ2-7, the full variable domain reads DTGVSQNPRHKITKRGQNVTFRCDPISEHNRLYWYRQTLGQGPEFLTYFQNEAQLEKSRLLSDRFSAERPKGSFSTLEIQRTEQGDSAMYLCASSPGFSTSYEQYFGPGTRLTVT.

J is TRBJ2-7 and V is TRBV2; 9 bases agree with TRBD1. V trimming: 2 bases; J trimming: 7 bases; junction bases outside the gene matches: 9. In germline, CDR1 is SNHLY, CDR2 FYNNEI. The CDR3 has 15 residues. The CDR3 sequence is CASSEFTGGAEEQYF. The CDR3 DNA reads TGTGCCAGCAGTGAATTCACAGGGGGCGCGGAAGAGCAGTACTTC. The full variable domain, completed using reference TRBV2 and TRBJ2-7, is EPEVTQTPSHQVTQMGQEVILRCVPISNHLYFYWYRQILGQKVEFLVSFYNNEISEKSEIFDDQFSVERPDGSNFTLKIRSTKLEDSAMYFCASSEFTGGAEEQYFGPGTRLTVT.

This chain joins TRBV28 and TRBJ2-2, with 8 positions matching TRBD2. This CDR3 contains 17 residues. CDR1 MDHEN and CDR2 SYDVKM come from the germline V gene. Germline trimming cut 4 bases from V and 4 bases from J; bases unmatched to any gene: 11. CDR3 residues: CASSSPGTRRGTGELFF. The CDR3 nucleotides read TGTGCCAGCAGTTCCCCCGGGACTAGGCGTGGCACCGGGGAGCTGTTTTTT.

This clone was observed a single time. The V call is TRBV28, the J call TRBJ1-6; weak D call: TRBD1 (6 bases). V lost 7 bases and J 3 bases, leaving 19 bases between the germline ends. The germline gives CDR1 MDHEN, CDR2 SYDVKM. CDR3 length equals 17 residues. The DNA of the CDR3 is TGTGCCAGCACTAGCCCAGGGACACAAAGCTATAATTCACCCCTCCACTTT. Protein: CASTSPGTQSYNSPLHF.

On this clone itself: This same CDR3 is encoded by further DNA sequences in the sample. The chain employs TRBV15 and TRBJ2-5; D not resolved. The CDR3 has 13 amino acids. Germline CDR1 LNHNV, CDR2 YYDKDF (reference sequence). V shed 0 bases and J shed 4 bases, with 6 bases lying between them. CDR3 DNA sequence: TGTGCCACCAGCAGAGATCGTGGAGAGACCCAGTACTTC. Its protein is CATSRDRGETQYF. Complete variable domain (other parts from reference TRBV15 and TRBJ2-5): DAMVIQNPRYQVTQFGKPVTLSCSQTLNHNVMYWYQQKSSQAPKLLFHYYDKDFNNEADTPDNFQSRRPNTSFCFLDIRSPGLGDTAMYLCATSRDRGETQYFGPGTRLLVL.

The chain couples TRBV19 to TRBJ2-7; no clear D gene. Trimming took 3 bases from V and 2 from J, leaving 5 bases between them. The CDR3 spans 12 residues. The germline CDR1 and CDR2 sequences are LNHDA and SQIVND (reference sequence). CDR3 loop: CASSIRPYEQYF. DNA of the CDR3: TGTGCCAGTAGTATTCGGCCCTACGAGCAGTACTTC.

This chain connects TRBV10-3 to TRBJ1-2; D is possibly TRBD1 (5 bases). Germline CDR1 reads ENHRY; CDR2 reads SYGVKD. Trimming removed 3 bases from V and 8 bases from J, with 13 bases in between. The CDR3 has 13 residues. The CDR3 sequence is CAISDFEGRGYTF. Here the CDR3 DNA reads TGTGCCATCAGTGATTTTGAGGGACGGGGCTACACCTTC.

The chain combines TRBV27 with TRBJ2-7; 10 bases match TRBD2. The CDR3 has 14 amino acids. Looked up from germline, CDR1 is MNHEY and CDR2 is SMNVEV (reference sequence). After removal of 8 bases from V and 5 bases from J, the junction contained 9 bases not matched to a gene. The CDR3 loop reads CASGERGGLDEQYF. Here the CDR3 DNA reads TGTGCCAGCGGGGAGCGGGGGGGCTTAGACGAGCAGTACTTC.

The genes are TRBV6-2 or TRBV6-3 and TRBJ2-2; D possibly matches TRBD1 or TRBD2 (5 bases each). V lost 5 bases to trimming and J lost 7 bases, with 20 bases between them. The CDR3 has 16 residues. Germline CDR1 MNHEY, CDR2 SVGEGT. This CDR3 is CASSTRSGPWSGELFF. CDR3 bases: TGTGCCAGCAGTACGCGCTCGGGGCCTTGGAGCGGGGAGCTGTTTTTT.